These T cell receptor beta chains were read from a single sample in a study of breast tumors, draining lymph nodes, adjacent tissues. Using its own MiXCR run on the multiplex PCR reads, TCRdb lists one record per CDR3 protein. The profile covers 13,000 to 15,000 distinct CDR3 sequences, with roughly 55% appearing a single time and around 31% taken by the ten largest. The specimen was tumor-adjacent breast tissue. These receptors were collected from a female donor with breast cancer. Some clones in this sample may be carry-over from other donors' samples. CDR3s include the opening cysteine and the closing phenylalanine or tryptophan. D genes are given only for firm matches. Size tells how often a clone was seen (once, few, many) or the class of an expanded clone, and some rows leave it out.

.,.,TRBV7-7,TRBJ2-3,CASSTGTGHPTDTQYF,TGTGCTAGCAGCACGGGCACAGGGCACCCCACAGATACGCAGTATTTT
.,.,TRBV10-3,TRBJ1-4,CAISEPGAANEKLFF,TGTGCTATCAGTGAACCAGGGGCAGCTAATGAAAAACTGTTTTTT
.,TRBD1,TRBV7-2,TRBJ1-6,CASSFPGYRGSPLHF,TGTGCCAGCAGCTTTCCGGGGTACAGGGGTTCACCCCTCCACTTT
once,.,TRBV9,TRBJ2-3,CASSVGNTDTQYF,TGTGCCAGCAGCGTAGGCAACACAGATACGCAGTATTTT
many,.,TRBV20-1,TRBJ1-1,CSAREGGGAGNTEAFF,TGCAGTGCTAGAGAGGGGGGGGGCGCGGGGAACACTGAAGCTTTCTTT
once,TRBD1,TRBV19,TRBJ2-3,CASTPGGFTDTQYF,TGTGCCAGTACCCCAGGGGGCTTCACAGATACGCAGTATTTT
medium-sized,TRBD2,TRBV20-1,TRBJ2-1,CSARLADNEQFF,TGCAGTGCTAGACTAGCGGACAATGAGCAGTTCTTC
.,TRBD1,TRBV9,TRBJ1-6,CASSPSGGRSHF,TGTGCCAGCAGCCCCTCAGGGGGAAGGTCCCACTTT
.,TRBD1,TRBV20-1,TRBJ1-5,CSVGTEKNLNQPQHF,TGCAGTGTCGGGACAGAAAAAAACCTCAATCAGCCCCAGCATTTT
many,.,TRBV5-6,TRBJ1-2,CASSLEQTERYPF,TGTGCCAGCAGCTTGGAGCAGACAGAGCGCTACCCCTTC
.,TRBD2,TRBV9,TRBJ2-7,CASRGRSSGTEQYF,TGTGCCAGCAGGGGCCGGTCTAGCGGGACCGAGCAGTACTTC
few,TRBD1,TRBV5-1,TRBJ2-3,CASRGATGVADTQYF,TGCGCCAGCAGAGGGGCGACAGGGGTGGCAGATACGCAGTATTTT
.,TRBD1,TRBV2,TRBJ1-2,CASSYGQGAGNGYTF,TGTGCCAGCAGTTACGGACAGGGGGCAGGGAATGGCTACACCTTC
medium-sized,TRBD1,TRBV12-3/TRBV12-4,TRBJ2-3,CASSLGDRGPTDTQYF,TGTGCCAGCAGTTTGGGGGACAGGGGGCCCACAGATACGCAGTATTTT
.,TRBD1,TRBV10-3,TRBJ1-5,CAISEWSGTGVTRNQPQHF,TGTGCCATCAGTGAATGGTCCGGGACAGGGGTGACAAGGAATCAGCCCCAGCATTTT
.,.,TRBV5-6,TRBJ2-7,CASSPGPGTSEQYF,TGTGCCAGCAGTCCCGGACCTGGTACGAGTGAGCAGTACTTC
.,TRBD1,TRBV20-1,TRBJ1-1,CSARGPGTGTEAFF,TGCAGTGCTAGAGGACCAGGGACAGGGACTGAAGCTTTCTTT
.,.,TRBV29-1,TRBJ1-2,CSAGSGVNYGYTF,TGCAGCGCTGGGTCCGGGGTTAACTATGGCTACACCTTC
.,.,TRBV5-1,TRBJ2-7,CASSLAAGAEQYF,TGCGCCAGCAGCTTGGCCGCAGGGGCCGAGCAGTACTTC
once,.,TRBV29-1,TRBJ1-2,CSVGVYAF,TGCAGTGTTGGCGTCTACGCCTTC
.,.,TRBV9,TRBJ2-2,CASSVSWANTGELFF,TGTGCCAGCAGCGTTAGTTGGGCGAACACCGGGGAGCTGTTTTTT
.,.,TRBV12-3/TRBV12-4,TRBJ1-2,CASSGTIAHGYTF,TGTGCCAGCAGTGGGACAATTGCGCATGGCTACACCTTC
few,TRBD1,TRBV24-1,TRBJ1-5,CATSRTGESNQPQHF,TGTGCCACCTCCCGGACAGGGGAAAGCAATCAGCCCCAGCATTTT
medium-sized,.,TRBV6-1,TRBJ2-7,CASSAEKGSGYEQYF,TGTGCCAGCAGTGCCGAGAAAGGGTCCGGCTACGAGCAGTACTTC
few,.,TRBV30,TRBJ1-2,CAWSLWDRRRGYTF,TGTGCCTGGAGTTTATGGGACCGGCGGAGGGGCTACACCTTC
.,.,TRBV20-1,TRBJ1-4,CSARTPTNEKLFF,TGCAGTGCTAGGACCCCAACTAATGAAAAACTGTTTTTT
.,TRBD2,TRBV24-1,TRBJ2-3,CATSDLASGSTDTQYF,TGTGCCACCAGTGATTTGGCTAGCGGAAGCACAGATACGCAGTATTTT
.,.,TRBV6-6,TRBJ2-7,CASSHRDGDEQYF,TGTGCCAGCAGTCACCGCGACGGGGACGAGCAGTACTTC
.,.,TRBV12-3/TRBV12-4,TRBJ2-2,CASSLQGNYEQYFGELFF,.
.,.,TRBV2,TRBJ2-7,CASSDPAGFGEQYF,TGTGCCAGCAGTGACCCCGCAGGGTTTGGCGAGCAGTACTTC
.,TRBD1,TRBV7-7,TRBJ2-5,CASSQGQGGETQYF,TGTGCTAGCAGCCAGGGACAGGGAGGGGAGACCCAGTACTTC
many,.,TRBV4-1,TRBJ1-1,CASSLPGSEAFF,TGCGCCAGCAGCCTTCCAGGGTCTGAAGCTTTCTTT
.,.,TRBV2,TRBJ1-5,CASKQLTDQPQHF,TGTGCCAGCAAACAGCTAACTGATCAGCCCCAGCATTTT
.,.,TRBV5-4,TRBJ1-3,CASSLSGAAGDTIYF,TGTGCCAGCAGCTTGTCGGGCGCAGCTGGAGACACCATATATTTT
.,.,TRBV25-1,TRBJ2-3,CASSEPQGTDTQYF,TGTGCCAGCAGTGAACCCCAGGGCACAGACACGCAGTATTTT
.,TRBD1,TRBV10-2,TRBJ2-5,CASSWDSKQETQYF,TGCGCCAGCAGTTGGGACAGTAAACAAGAGACCCAGTACTTC
medium-sized,.,TRBV19,TRBJ2-5,CASSFRSQETQYF,TGTGCCAGTAGTTTTCGCAGTCAAGAGACCCAGTACTTC
.,.,TRBV2,TRBJ1-2,CASKGTVGYTF,TGTGCCAGCAAAGGGACGGTTGGCTACACCTTC
many,.,TRBV5-1,TRBJ2-3,CASSLTSTHTDTQYF,TGCGCCAGCAGCCTCACTAGCACCCACACAGATACGCAGTATTTT
many,.,TRBV5-1,TRBJ2-3,CASSLRKGVSTDTQYF,TGCGCCAGCAGCTTGCGTAAGGGGGTATCGACAGATACGCAGTATTTT
.,.,TRBV14,TRBJ1-4,CASSQGLNEKLFF,TGTGCCAGCAGCCAAGGACTAAATGAAAAACTGTTTTTT
medium-sized,.,TRBV2,TRBJ2-2,CASTVLANTGELFF,TGTGCCAGCACAGTACTAGCGAACACCGGGGAGCTGTTTTTT
medium-sized,TRBD1,TRBV18,TRBJ2-7,CASSPRQGVYEQYF,TGTGCCAGCTCACCGCGGCAGGGGGTGTACGAGCAGTACTTC
few,.,TRBV20-1,TRBJ1-4,CSARKGLTTNEKLFF,TGCAGTGCTAGGAAGGGACTAACAACTAATGAAAAACTGTTTTTT
many,TRBD1,TRBV11-2,TRBJ2-2,CASSWGQGATGELFF,TGTGCCAGCAGCTGGGGACAGGGGGCAACCGGGGAGCTGTTTTTT
.,TRBD1,TRBV19,TRBJ1-6,CASNSPTGRNSPLHF,TGTGCCAGTAACTCTCCGACAGGGCGGAATTCACCCCTCCACTTT
many,.,TRBV19,TRBJ1-1,CASIHVAANTEAFF,TGTGCCAGTATCCACGTGGCAGCCAACACTGAAGCTTTCTTT